This T cell receptor beta chain originates from a study of blood T cell repertoires in COVID-19. The method was immunoSEQ multiplex PCR; TCRdb's version includes in-frame clones alone and lacks a portion of them. The repertoire holds roughly 200,000 clones, with more than 80% as singletons. This CDR3 is built from 16 residues. The germline gives CDR1 LNHDA, CDR2 SQIVND (reference sequence). Trimming took 5 bases from V and 2 from J, leaving 16 bases between them. The sequencing input was peripheral blood. The V gene is TRBV19, the J gene TRBJ1-5; D not certain. This clonotype was obtained from a woman over 75 with COVID-19, enrolled during active disease. The CDR3 reads CASSRSHFGGNQPQHF. For the CDR3, the DNA is TGTGCCAGTAGTCGGTCCCATTTCGGGGGCAATCAGCCCCAGCATTTT.